This T cell receptor (beta chain) was sequenced in a study of beta chain features in type 1 diabetes. General study results and limits: It was among patients, rather than healthy donors, that naive, central memory and Treg TCRB repertoires appeared more similar.

Every isolated RNA sample was fully reverse transcribed, so sequencing captured expressed TCRB transcripts. Libraries were prepared by immunoSEQ multiplex PCR; TCRdb keeps only in-frame clonotypes and omits some of them. There are about 160,000 clones in the sample; roughly 9.1% occur only once, and about 2.1% lies in the top ten. Once sorted, every population was more than 98% pure. In its sample, this clone was seen many times. Its specificity is unknown. Germline assignment: CDR1 MDHEN and CDR2 SYDVKM. V gave up 6 bases and J gave up 8 bases; unmatched junction bases: 9. The CDR3 extends over 15 amino acids.

Sequencing used central memory CD4+ T cells from blood. J is TRBJ1-4 and V is TRBV28, with TRBD1 matching 10 bases. The receptor comes from a young woman in good health. Here the CDR3 DNA reads TGTGCCAGCAGCCCGGGAGACAGGGGGCAGGAAAAACTGTTTTTT. Translated: CASSPGDRGQEKLFF.